The clone carrying this TCR beta chain was seen many times. What it binds is not known. Germline values: CDR1 MNHEY, CDR2 SMNVEV (reference sequence). This CDR3 contains 15 residues. V lost 5 bases, J lost 4 bases, and 6 bases stayed unmatched. The sample comes from a study of T cells in Graves' hyperthyroidism and ophthalmopathy. Study conclusions and caveats: Model-based prediction identified ophthalmopathy a median about 7 months prior to its onset. Among clonotypes expanded in thyroid above 0.001, most were also found in blood.

Regions amplified from RNA transcripts were the TCR beta CDR3 regions. Primed by the HTBI set, a first-round RT-PCR was run on the TCR CDR3. TCRdb itself ran the multiplex PCR reads through MiXCR, one entry per CDR3 protein. The data contain roughly 240,000 distinct CDR3 sequences, over 20% of them singletons. PBMCs were obtained from 10 ml fresh peripheral blood. Sample: blood. The chain is built from TRBV27 and TRBJ1-1; 11 positions match TRBD1. The clonotype comes from a middle-aged woman with Graves' ophthalmopathy. In DNA form, the CDR3 reads TGTGCCAGCAGTATACGGACAGGGGGCGGCACTGAAGCTTTCTTT. Translating gives CASSIRTGGGTEAFF.